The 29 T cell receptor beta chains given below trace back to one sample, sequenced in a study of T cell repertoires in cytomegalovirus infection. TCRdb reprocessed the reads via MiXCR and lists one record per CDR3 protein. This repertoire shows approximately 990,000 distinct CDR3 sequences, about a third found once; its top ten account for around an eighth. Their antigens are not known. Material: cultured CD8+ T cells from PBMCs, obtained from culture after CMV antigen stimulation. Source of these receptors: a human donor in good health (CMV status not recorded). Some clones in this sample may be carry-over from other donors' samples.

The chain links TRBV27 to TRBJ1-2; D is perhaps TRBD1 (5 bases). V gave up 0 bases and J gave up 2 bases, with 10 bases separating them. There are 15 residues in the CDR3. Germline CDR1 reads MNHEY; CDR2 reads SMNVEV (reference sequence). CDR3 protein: CASSLSGEINYGYTF. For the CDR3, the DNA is TGTGCCAGCAGTTTATCGGGGGAGATAAACTATGGCTACACCTTC.

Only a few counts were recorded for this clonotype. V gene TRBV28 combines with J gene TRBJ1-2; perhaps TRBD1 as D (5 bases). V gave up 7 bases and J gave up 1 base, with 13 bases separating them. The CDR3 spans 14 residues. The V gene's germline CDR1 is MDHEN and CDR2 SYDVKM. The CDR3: CASNADSINYGYTF. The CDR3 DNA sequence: TGTGCCAGCAATGCTGACAGCATTAACTATGGCTACACCTTC.

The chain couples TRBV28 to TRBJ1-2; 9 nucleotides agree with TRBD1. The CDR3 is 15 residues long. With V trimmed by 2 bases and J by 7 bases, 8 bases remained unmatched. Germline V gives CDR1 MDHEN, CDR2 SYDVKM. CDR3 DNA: TGTGCCAGCAGTTTAGAGTACAGGGGGCAGTTTGGCTACACCTTC. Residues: CASSLEYRGQFGYTF.

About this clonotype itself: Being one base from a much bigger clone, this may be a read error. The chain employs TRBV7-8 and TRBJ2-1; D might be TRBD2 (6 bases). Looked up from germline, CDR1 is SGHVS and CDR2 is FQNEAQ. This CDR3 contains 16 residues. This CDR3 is CAGSLRRLGDYNEQFF. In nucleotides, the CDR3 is TGTGCCGGCAGCTTGCGTCGACTAGGAGACTACAATGAGCAGTTCTTC.

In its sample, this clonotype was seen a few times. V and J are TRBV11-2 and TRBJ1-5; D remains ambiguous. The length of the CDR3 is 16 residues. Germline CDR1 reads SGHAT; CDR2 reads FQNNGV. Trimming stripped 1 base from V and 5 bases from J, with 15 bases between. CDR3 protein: CASSLAPIGRDQPQHF. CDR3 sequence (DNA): TGTGCCAGCAGCTTAGCCCCCATAGGGAGGGATCAGCCCCAGCATTTT.

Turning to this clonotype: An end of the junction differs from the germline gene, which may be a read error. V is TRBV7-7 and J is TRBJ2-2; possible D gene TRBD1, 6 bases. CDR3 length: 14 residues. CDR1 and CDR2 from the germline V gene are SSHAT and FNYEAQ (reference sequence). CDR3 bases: TGTGCTAGCAGCTCTAGGACAGCGGCCGGGGAGCTGTTTTTT. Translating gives CASSSRTAAGELFF.

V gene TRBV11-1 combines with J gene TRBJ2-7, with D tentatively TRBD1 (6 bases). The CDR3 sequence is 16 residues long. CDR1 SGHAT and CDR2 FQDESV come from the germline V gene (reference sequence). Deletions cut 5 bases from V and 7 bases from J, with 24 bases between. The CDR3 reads CASSPGPSWQGIEQYF. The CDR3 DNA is TGTGCCAGCAGCCCGGGTCCCTCGTGGCAGGGGATAGAGCAGTACTTC. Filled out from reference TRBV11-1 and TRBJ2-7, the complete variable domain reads EAEVAQSPRYKITEKSQAVAFWCDPISGHATLYWYRQILGQGPELLVQFQDESVVDDSQLPKDRFSAERLKGVDSTLKIQPAELGDSAMYLCASSPGPSWQGIEQYFGPGTRLTVT.

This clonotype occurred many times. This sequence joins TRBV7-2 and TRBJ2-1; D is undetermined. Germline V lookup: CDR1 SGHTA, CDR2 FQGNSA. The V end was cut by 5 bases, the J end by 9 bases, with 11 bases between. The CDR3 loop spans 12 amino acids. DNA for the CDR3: TGTGCCAGCAGCCCCGTAGTTTTTGAGCAGTTCTTC. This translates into CASSPVVFEQFF.

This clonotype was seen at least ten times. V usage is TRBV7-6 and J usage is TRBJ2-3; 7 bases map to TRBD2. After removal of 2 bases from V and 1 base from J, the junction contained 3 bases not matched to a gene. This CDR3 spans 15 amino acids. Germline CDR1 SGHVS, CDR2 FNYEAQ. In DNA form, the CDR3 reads TGTGCCAGCAGCTTACGGCTAGCGGGCACAGATACGCAGTATTTT. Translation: CASSLRLAGTDTQYF.

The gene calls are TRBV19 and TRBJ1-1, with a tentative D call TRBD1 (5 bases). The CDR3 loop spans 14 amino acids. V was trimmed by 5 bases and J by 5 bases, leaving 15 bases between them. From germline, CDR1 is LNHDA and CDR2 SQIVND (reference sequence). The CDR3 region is CASSWEGKMTEAFF. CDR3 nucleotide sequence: TGTGCCAGTAGTTGGGAGGGGAAGATGACTGAAGCTTTCTTT.

CDR3 nucleotide sequence: TGTGCCAGCAGCTTTATAGCGGGGGGTGTAGATACGCAGTATTTT. This encodes CASSFIAGGVDTQYF. This chain connects TRBV7-2 to TRBJ2-3; TRBD2 matches at 10 bases. Germline V lookup: CDR1 SGHTA, CDR2 FQGNSA. J gave up 5 bases and V 3 bases, and 5 bases lay outside the gene matches. CDR3 length equals 15 residues.

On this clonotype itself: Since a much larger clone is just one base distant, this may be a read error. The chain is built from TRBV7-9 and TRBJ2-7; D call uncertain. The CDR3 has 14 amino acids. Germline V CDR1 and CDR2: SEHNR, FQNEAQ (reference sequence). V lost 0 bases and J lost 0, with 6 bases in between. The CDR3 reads CASSLAESSYEQYF. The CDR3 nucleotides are TGTGCCAGCAGCTTAGCGGAGAGCTCCTACGAGCAGTACTTC.

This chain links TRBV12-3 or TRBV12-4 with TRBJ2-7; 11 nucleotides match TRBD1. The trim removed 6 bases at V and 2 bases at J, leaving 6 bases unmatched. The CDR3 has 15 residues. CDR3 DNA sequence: TGTGCCAGCAGATTGGGACAGGGGGTACCCTACGAGCAGTACTTC. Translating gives CASRLGQGVPYEQYF.

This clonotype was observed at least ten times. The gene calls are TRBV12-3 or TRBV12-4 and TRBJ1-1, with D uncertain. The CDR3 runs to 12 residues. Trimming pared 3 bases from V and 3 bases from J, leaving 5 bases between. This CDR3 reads CASSFGYTEAFF. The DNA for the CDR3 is TGTGCCAGCAGTTTTGGGTACACTGAAGCTTTCTTT.

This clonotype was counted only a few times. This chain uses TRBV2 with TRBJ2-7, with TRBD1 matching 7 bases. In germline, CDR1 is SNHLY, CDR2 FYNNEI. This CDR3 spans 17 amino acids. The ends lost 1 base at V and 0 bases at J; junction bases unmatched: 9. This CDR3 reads CASSEDTLDRISYEQYV. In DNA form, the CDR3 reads TGTGCCAGCAGTGAAGACACCCTGGACAGGATCTCCTACGAGCAGTACGTC.

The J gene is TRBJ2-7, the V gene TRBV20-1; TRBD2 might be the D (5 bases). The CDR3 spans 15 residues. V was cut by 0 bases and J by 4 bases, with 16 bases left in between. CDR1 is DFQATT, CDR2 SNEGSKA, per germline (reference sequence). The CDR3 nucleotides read TGCAGTGCTAGAGAGGATATCAGGACGGGATACGAGCAGTACTTC. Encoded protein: CSAREDIRTGYEQYF.

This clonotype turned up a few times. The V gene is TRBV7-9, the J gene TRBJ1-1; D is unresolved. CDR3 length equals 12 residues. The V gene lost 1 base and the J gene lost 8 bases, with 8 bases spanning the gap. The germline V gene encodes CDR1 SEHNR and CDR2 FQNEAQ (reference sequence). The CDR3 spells CASSLVSPEAFF. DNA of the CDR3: TGTGCCAGCAGCTTAGTAAGCCCAGAAGCTTTCTTT.

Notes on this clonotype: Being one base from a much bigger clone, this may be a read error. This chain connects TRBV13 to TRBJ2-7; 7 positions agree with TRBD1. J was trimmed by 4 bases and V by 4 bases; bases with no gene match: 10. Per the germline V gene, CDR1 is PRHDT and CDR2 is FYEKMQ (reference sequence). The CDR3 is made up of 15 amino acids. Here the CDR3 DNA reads TGTGCCAGCAGCTCGGACAGGAATGGTGTTTACGAGCAGTACTTC. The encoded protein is CASSSDRNGVYEQYF.

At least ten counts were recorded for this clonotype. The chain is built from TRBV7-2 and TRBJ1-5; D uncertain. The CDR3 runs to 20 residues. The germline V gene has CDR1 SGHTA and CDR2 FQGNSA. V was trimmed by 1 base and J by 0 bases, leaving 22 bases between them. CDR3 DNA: TGTGCCAGCAGCTTAGAGCTGGATTTGGGGAAATTCGGTAGCAATCAGCCCCAGCATTTT. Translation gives CASSLELDLGKFGSNQPQHF.

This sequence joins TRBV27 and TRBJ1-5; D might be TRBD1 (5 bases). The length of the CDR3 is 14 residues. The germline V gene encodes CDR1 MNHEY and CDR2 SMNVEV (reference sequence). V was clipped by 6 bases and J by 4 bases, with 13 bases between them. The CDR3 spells CASRMTGVNQPQHF. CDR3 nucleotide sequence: TGTGCCAGCAGGATGACGGGGGTAAATCAGCCCCAGCATTTT.

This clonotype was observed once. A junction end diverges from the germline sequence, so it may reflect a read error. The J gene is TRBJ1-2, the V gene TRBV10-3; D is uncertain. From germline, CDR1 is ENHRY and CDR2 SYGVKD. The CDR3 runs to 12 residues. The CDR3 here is CAICEDGRGYTF. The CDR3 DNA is TGTGCCATCTGTGAAGATGGGCGCGGCTACACCTTC.

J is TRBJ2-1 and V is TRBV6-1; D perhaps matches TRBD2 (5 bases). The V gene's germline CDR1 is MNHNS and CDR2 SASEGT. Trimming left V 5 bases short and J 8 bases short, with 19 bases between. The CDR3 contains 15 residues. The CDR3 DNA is TGTGCCAGCAGTCTCTCGGCCGGGAATCCATATGAGCAGTTCTTC. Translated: CASSLSAGNPYEQFF.

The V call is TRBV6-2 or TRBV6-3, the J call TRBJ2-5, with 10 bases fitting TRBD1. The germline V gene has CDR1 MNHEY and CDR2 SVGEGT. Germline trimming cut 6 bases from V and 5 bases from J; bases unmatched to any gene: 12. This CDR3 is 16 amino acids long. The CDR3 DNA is TGTGCCAGCAGCAAGTTTGTCGGACAGGGGGAGGAGACCCAGTACTTC. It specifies CASSKFVGQGEETQYF.

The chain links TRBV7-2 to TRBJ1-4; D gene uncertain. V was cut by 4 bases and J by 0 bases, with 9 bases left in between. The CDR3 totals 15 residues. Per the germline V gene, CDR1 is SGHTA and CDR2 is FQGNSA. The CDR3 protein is CASSSPGTTNEKLFF. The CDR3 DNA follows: TGTGCCAGCAGCTCCCCCGGGACAACTAATGAAAAACTGTTTTTT.

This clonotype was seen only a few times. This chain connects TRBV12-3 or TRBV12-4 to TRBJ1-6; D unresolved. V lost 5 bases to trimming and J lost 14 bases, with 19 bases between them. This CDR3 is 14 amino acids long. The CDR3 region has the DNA TGTGCCAGCAGTACTCACTTGGGCCAACCGGCCCTCCACTTT. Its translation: CASSTHLGQPALHF.

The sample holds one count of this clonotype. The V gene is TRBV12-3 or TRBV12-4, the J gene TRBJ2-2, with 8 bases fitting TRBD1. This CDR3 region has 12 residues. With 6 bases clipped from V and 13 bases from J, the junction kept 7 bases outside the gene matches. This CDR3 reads CASSPDRGRLFF. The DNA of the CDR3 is TGTGCCAGCAGCCCCGACAGGGGAAGGCTGTTTTTT.

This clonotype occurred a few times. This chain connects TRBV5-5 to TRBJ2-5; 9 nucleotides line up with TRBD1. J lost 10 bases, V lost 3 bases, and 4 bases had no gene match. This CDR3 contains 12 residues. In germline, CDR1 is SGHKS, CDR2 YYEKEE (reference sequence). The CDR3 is CASSWTGEDQYF. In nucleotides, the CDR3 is TGTGCCAGCAGCTGGACAGGGGAGGACCAGTACTTC.

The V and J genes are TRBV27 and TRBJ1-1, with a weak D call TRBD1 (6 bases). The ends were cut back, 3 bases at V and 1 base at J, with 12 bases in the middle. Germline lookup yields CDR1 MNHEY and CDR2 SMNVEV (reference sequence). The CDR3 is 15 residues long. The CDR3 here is CASSFTGNWNTEAFF. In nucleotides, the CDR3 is TGTGCCAGCAGTTTCACAGGGAACTGGAACACTGAAGCTTTCTTT.

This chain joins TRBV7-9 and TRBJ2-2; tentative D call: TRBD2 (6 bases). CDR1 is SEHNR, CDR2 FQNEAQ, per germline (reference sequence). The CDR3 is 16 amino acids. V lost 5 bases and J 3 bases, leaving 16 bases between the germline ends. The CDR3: CASSTLRDSDTGELFF. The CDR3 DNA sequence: TGTGCCAGCAGCACCCTCCGGGACTCAGACACCGGGGAGCTGTTTTTT.